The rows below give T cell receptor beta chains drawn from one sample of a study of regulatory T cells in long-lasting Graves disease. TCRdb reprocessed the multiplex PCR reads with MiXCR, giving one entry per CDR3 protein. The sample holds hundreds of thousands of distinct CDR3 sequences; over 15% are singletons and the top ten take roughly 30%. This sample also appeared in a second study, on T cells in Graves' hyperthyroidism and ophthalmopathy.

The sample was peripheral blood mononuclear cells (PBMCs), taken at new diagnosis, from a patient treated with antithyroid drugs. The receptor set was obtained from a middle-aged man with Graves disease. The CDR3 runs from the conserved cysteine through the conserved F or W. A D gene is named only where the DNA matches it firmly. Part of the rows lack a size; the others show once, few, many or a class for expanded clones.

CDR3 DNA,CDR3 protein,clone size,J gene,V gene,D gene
TGTGCCAGCAGTCCCCGTCCCGGGACTAGCGGGGGGAACTACAATGAGCAGTTCTTC,CASSPRPGTSGGNYNEQFF,NA,TRBJ2-1,TRBV28,TRBD2
TGTGCCAGCAGCCCCGAGGGGATCAGGTACGAGCAGTACTTC,CASSPEGIRYEQYF,NA,TRBJ2-7,TRBV7-2,NA
TGTGCCAGCTCACCTCAGGGGCCGAGGGAGACCCAGTACTTC,CASSPQGPRETQYF,many,TRBJ2-5,TRBV18,NA
TGCGCCAGCAGCTTGGAAGGGGCACCCTACGAGCAGTACTTC,CASSLEGAPYEQYF,few,TRBJ2-7,TRBV5-1,NA
TGTGCCAGCAGCGTAGTGATACAGGGTGATGGCTACACCTTC,CASSVVIQGDGYTF,few,TRBJ1-2,TRBV9,NA
TGTGCCAGCAGGGCGCCAGGGGACGAGCAGTACTTC,CASRAPGDEQYF,once,TRBJ2-7,TRBV28,NA
TGTGCCAGCAATCCGGGGGGGGCCTACGAGCAGTACTTC,CASNPGGAYEQYF,NA,TRBJ2-7,TRBV6-7,TRBD2
TGCGCCAGCAGCCAAGAACCCCCAGGGGGCGGCGAAAAACTGTTTTTT,CASSQEPPGGGEKLFF,few,TRBJ1-4,TRBV4-1,TRBD1
TGCAGTGCTAGATCCTACAGGGGGCGCTTTCAGCCCCAGCATTTT,CSARSYRGRFQPQHF,many,TRBJ1-5,TRBV20-1,TRBD1
TGTGCCACCAGTGATCCTACTCCCACTGACAGGGTGGGATACAATGAGCAGTTCTTC,CATSDPTPTDRVGYNEQFF,many,TRBJ2-1,TRBV24-1,TRBD1
TGCGCCAGCAGCCAAGCCCCCTCTGGAGGGTCGGGGAAAAACATTCAGTACTTC,CASSQAPSGGSGKNIQYF,NA,TRBJ2-4,TRBV4-3,NA